These 25 T cell receptor beta chains were sequenced from one sample in a study of identical twins. TCRdb re-called the 5' RACE reads with MiXCR, one entry per CDR3 protein. The sample shows a few hundred thousand distinct CDR3 sequences, about 8.9% of them seen only once. In addition, the sample was reused for a study of yellow fever vaccine responses in identical twins.

Specimen: CD8+ T cells sorted from blood. The receptor source for this set is a young woman in good health.

This clonotype turned up a few times. The chain links TRBV2 to TRBJ2-7; 11 nucleotides align to TRBD2. There are 14 residues in the CDR3. Germline V lookup: CDR1 SNHLY, CDR2 FYNNEI. Trimming cost V 4 bases and J 6 bases; bases outside gene matches: 5. CDR3 DNA: TGTGCCAGCAGTGTCGTACTAGCGGGGGCCGAGCAGTACTTC. Translation: CASSVVLAGAEQYF.

This clonotype was detected a few times. The rearrangement joins TRBV6-2 or TRBV6-3 to TRBJ2-1; D unresolved. Per germline, CDR1 MNHEY and CDR2 SVGEGT. The CDR3 extends over 11 amino acids. V lost 6 bases, J lost 9 bases, and 9 bases lay in between. The CDR3 nucleotides are TGTGCCAGCAGCACAATCGGTGAGCAGTTCTTC. It codes for CASSTIGEQFF.

The CDR3 sequence: CSVIPWTAVYNEQFF. CDR3 coding DNA: TGCAGCGTTATTCCGTGGACAGCGGTTTACAATGAGCAGTTCTTC. The chain recombines TRBV29-1 with TRBJ2-1; D perhaps matches TRBD1 (6 bases). The CDR3 is 15 amino acids. Germline CDR1 reads SQVTM; CDR2 reads ANQGSEA. Between the trimmed V and J ends, which lost 5 bases and 4 bases, there was a span of 18 bases.

This chain uses TRBV4-3 with TRBJ1-5; D gene uncertain. The V gene lost 4 bases and the J gene lost 3 bases, with 13 bases spanning the gap. CDR3 size: 15 residues. Germline values: CDR1 LGHNA, CDR2 YSLEER. The CDR3 nucleotides are TGCGCCAGCAGCCTTGAGAGGAGGGCCAATCAGCCCCAGCATTTT. This codes for CASSLERRANQPQHF.

This clonotype came up a few times. The genes are TRBV2 and TRBJ2-1; TRBD1 aligns across 8 bases. J gave up 6 bases and V 8 bases, and 9 bases lay outside the gene matches. CDR3 size: 14 residues. Looked up from germline, CDR1 is SNHLY and CDR2 is FYNNEI. CDR3 nucleotide sequence: TGTGCCAGCGCCGGGACAGGCAACTCCAATGAGCAGTTCTTC. This codes for CASAGTGNSNEQFF.

CDR3 residues: CASSEINEQYF. The CDR3 bases are TGTGCCAGCAGCGAGATAAACGAGCAGTACTTC. The chain couples TRBV7-2 to TRBJ2-7; D is undetermined. The CDR3 runs 11 residues. V was clipped by 5 bases and J by 5 bases, with 7 bases between them. Germline CDR1 is SGHTA and CDR2 is FQGNSA.

This clonotype showed up just a few times. V is TRBV27 and J is TRBJ2-7; 8 bases line up with TRBD2. V gave up 2 bases and J gave up 7 bases; unmatched junction bases: 13. This CDR3 spans 16 amino acids. Germline CDR1 is MNHEY and CDR2 is SMNVEV (reference sequence). The CDR3 coding sequence is TGTGCCAGCAGTTTAGGCAAGGCCCGGGGGGGTGAAGAGCAGTACTTC. It is translated as CASSLGKARGGEEQYF.

This clonotype was found many times. CDR3 loop: CASSLGHNEQFF. The CDR3 bases are TGTGCCAGCAGCCTTGGACACAATGAGCAGTTCTTC. The chain links TRBV12-3 or TRBV12-4 to TRBJ2-1; D gene unclear. Trimming took 6 bases from V and 5 from J, leaving 8 bases between them. The CDR3 consists of 12 residues.

Ten or more counts support this clonotype. V usage is TRBV7-9 and J usage is TRBJ2-5; 7 bases map to TRBD2. This CDR3 comprises 15 residues. Trimming took 3 bases from V and 2 from J; bases not matched to a gene: 6. Per germline, CDR1 SEHNR and CDR2 FQNEAQ (reference sequence). CDR3 sequence reads: CASSFREVGQETQYF. CDR3 DNA: TGTGCCAGCAGCTTCCGGGAGGTTGGGCAAGAGACCCAGTACTTC.

In its sample, this clonotype was seen a few times. J is TRBJ2-4 and V is TRBV28; TRBD2 matches at 8 bases. CDR1 and CDR2 from the germline V gene are MDHEN and SYDVKM. J lost 2 bases, V lost 1 base, and 4 bases had no gene match. This CDR3 contains 16 residues. CDR3 DNA sequence: TGTGCCAGCAGTTTATCTAGCGGGCCGACCAAAAACATTCAGTACTTC. Translation gives CASSLSSGPTKNIQYF.

This clonotype has at least ten counts. The chain recombines TRBV6-5 with TRBJ2-7, with D possibly TRBD2 on 6 matching bases. V lost 4 bases, J lost 7 bases, and 14 bases lay in between. From germline, CDR1 is MNHEY and CDR2 SVGAGI. There are 13 residues in the CDR3. The CDR3: CASSLVRGLEQYF. The CDR3 coding sequence is TGTGCCAGCAGTTTGGTCCGCGGACTAGAGCAGTACTTC.

The J gene is TRBJ2-1, the V gene TRBV5-1; D gene ambiguous. Germline values: CDR1 SGHRS, CDR2 YFSETQ. The CDR3 has 14 amino acids. Trimming stripped 2 bases from V and 1 base from J, with 7 bases between. The CDR3 region is CASSFDPSYNEQFF. The CDR3 coding sequence is TGCGCCAGCAGCTTCGACCCTTCCTACAATGAGCAGTTCTTC. Full variable domain (missing parts from reference TRBV5-1 and TRBJ2-1): KAGVTQTPRYLIKTRGQQVTLSCSPISGHRSVSWYQQTPGQGLQFLFEYFSETQRNKGNFPGRFSGRQFSNSRSEMNVSTLELGDSALYLCASSFDPSYNEQFFGPGTRLTVL.

In this sample, this clonotype turned up a few times. The gene calls are TRBV6-1 and TRBJ2-1; 7 bases line up with TRBD1. The junction had 5 bases not matched to a gene; V was cut back by 1 base and J by 2 bases. The length of the CDR3 is 16 residues. Germline V lookup: CDR1 MNHNS, CDR2 SASEGT. The CDR3 bases are TGTGCCAGCAGTGAAGAGTGGGACAGAACCTACAATGAGCAGTTCTTC. This gives the protein CASSEEWDRTYNEQFF.

In this sample, this clonotype turned up many times. This chain links TRBV11-2 with TRBJ2-4; D is ambiguous. Germline V gene data show CDR1 as SGHAT and CDR2 as FQNNGV. The CDR3 spans 14 residues. Trimming pared 2 bases from V and 6 bases from J, leaving 11 bases between. The CDR3 region is CASSLLQTPNIQYF. As DNA, the CDR3 is TGTGCCAGCAGCTTACTGCAGACCCCAAACATTCAGTACTTC.

This clonotype was seen repeatedly, ten times or more. The chain carries TRBV7-9 and TRBJ2-3; tentatively, D is TRBD1 (6 bases). The germline gives CDR1 SEHNR, CDR2 FQNEAQ (reference sequence). Trimming removed 10 bases at V and 2 bases at J, with 16 bases between. There are 14 residues in the CDR3. The CDR3 spells CATLQGELTDTQYF. Written as DNA, the CDR3 is TGTGCCACCTTACAGGGCGAACTCACAGATACGCAGTATTTT.

This clonotype has more than one count but fewer than ten. CDR3 in DNA: TGCGCCAGCAGCTTGGTCGGGGGGGCCCCACACAATGAGCAGTTCTTC. Its translation: CASSLVGGAPHNEQFF. This rearrangement joins TRBV5-1 to TRBJ2-1; 8 bases fit TRBD2. CDR3 length equals 16 residues. The ends lost 0 bases at V and 5 bases at J; junction bases unmatched: 7. The V gene's germline CDR1 is SGHRS and CDR2 YFSETQ.

In this sample, this clonotype turned up a few times. The chain combines TRBV2 with TRBJ1-5; 8 positions match TRBD1. After removal of 7 bases from V and 3 bases from J, the junction contained 5 bases not matched to a gene. Germline V CDR1 and CDR2: SNHLY, FYNNEI. The CDR3 consists of 14 residues. This CDR3 reads CASTPGQDNQPQHF. CDR3 coding DNA: TGTGCCAGCACTCCGGGACAGGACAATCAGCCCCAGCATTTT.

The CDR3 DNA reads as TGTGCCAGCAGCGCCTTAGGTAGCACAGATACGCAGTATTTT. Its protein is CASSALGSTDTQYF. The chain couples TRBV14 to TRBJ2-3, with D unresolved. From germline, CDR1 is SGHDN and CDR2 FVKESK. The V end was cut by 5 bases, the J end by 0 bases, with 9 bases between. The length of the CDR3 is 14 residues.

The chain links TRBV20-1 to TRBJ1-1; D may be TRBD1 (5 bases). Germline V lookup: CDR1 DFQATT, CDR2 SNEGSKA (reference sequence). Trimming took 0 bases from V and 2 from J, leaving 16 bases between them. The CDR3 length is 16 residues. The CDR3: CSARDRSGRANTEAFF. CDR3 sequence (DNA): TGCAGTGCTAGAGATAGGTCGGGCAGGGCCAACACTGAAGCTTTCTTT.

This clonotype showed up many times. The chain couples TRBV10-3 to TRBJ2-2; 7 bases are shared with TRBD1. This CDR3 region has 16 residues. Germline values: CDR1 ENHRY, CDR2 SYGVKD. After removal of 0 bases from V and 3 bases from J, the junction contained 4 bases not matched to a gene. The CDR3 is CAISESRQGDTGELFF. The CDR3 DNA reads as TGTGCCATCAGTGAGTCGCGGCAGGGGGACACCGGGGAGCTGTTTTTT.

The V and J genes are TRBV29-1 and TRBJ1-3; D perhaps matches TRBD1 (6 bases). The CDR3 runs 15 residues. Trimming left V 4 bases short and J 0 bases short, with 13 bases between. Germline values: CDR1 SQVTM, CDR2 ANQGSEA. The CDR3 reads CSVVLGGLSGNTIYF. The CDR3 bases are TGCAGCGTTGTGTTGGGGGGCCTCTCTGGAAACACCATATATTTT.

This clonotype was detected many times. The V and J genes are TRBV11-2 and TRBJ2-3; D is possibly TRBD2 (5 bases). V gave up 1 base and J gave up 5 bases, with 13 bases separating them. Per germline, CDR1 SGHAT and CDR2 FQNNGV. The CDR3 runs to 15 residues. The CDR3 bases are TGTGCCAGCAGCTTAGGGAGGCTGGGTGGAGATACGCAGTATTTT. Its translation: CASSLGRLGGDTQYF.

The rearrangement uses TRBV20-1 and TRBJ2-3, with 13 bases fitting TRBD2. Germline V CDR1 and CDR2: DFQATT, SNEGSKA (reference sequence). This CDR3 has 19 amino acids. V was pared by 3 bases and J by 6 bases, with 18 bases of the junction left unmatched. CDR3 coding DNA: TGCAGTGCTAGTGATAGGGTTGGACTAGCGGGAGCCCACCCGGATACGCAGTATTTT. Its protein is CSASDRVGLAGAHPDTQYF.

The gene calls are TRBV7-2 and TRBJ2-1; 10 nucleotides match TRBD2. CDR1 is SGHTA and CDR2 is FQGNSA in the germline V gene. V was clipped by 1 base and J by 8 bases; unmatched bases: 11. The CDR3 length is 17 residues. In DNA form, the CDR3 reads TGTGCCAGCAGCTTAGGGCTAGCGGGGGTACTGAGCGATGAGCAGTTCTTC. Its translation: CASSLGLAGVLSDEQFF.

The chain has TRBV7-9 and TRBJ2-3, with TRBD2 identical over 11 bases. Germline V gives CDR1 SEHNR, CDR2 FQNEAQ (reference sequence). V shed 5 bases, J shed 0 bases, and the junction held 4 bases outside the gene matches. The CDR3 spans 16 residues. The CDR3 here is CASSPRLAGSTDTQYF. The CDR3 DNA follows: TGTGCCAGCAGCCCACGACTAGCGGGGAGCACAGATACGCAGTATTTT. The full variable domain, completed using reference TRBV7-9 and TRBJ2-3, is DTGVSQNPRHKITKRGQNVTFRCDPISEHNRLYWYRQTLGQGPEFLTYFQNEAQLEKSRLLSDRFSAERPKGSFSTLEIQRTEQGDSAMYLCASSPRLAGSTDTQYFGPGTRLTVL.